The rows below give T cell receptor beta chains drawn from one sample of a study of identical twins. TCRdb independently ran MiXCR on the 5' RACE reads; one entry per CDR3 protein. The sample consists of approximately 700,000 distinct CDR3 sequences, 18% of them appearing once. This same sample was also part of a study on T cells expressing NK-cell markers.

The sequenced sample was PBMCs. Receptor source: a woman between 18 and 30 years old in good health. CDR3s include the opening cysteine and the closing phenylalanine or tryptophan. Fields, in order: J gene, D gene, clone size, V gene, CDR3 DNA, CDR3 protein. D genes are given only for firm matches. A clone size is listed for some rows: how often the clone was seen (once, few, many), or a class if it is expanded.

TRBJ2-1	TRBD2	.	TRBV27	TGTGCCAGCAGTTCCCTCGGGAGGCCCTACAATGAGCAGTTCTTC	CASSSLGRPYNEQFF
TRBJ1-1	.	.	TRBV25-1	TGTGCCAGCAGTGCCCCAGGGGTCAACACTGAAGCTTTCTTT	CASSAPGVNTEAFF
TRBJ2-7	.	.	TRBV5-6	TGTGCCAGCAGCTCCGGCCCGGGTAGCGCAAACCGGTACTTC	CASSSGPGSANRYF
TRBJ2-7	.	.	TRBV20-1	TGCAGTGCTAGGGGGTCGGGCTGGCGGGGTTCCTACGAGCAGTACTTC	CSARGSGWRGSYEQYF
TRBJ1-4	.	few	TRBV12-3/TRBV12-4	TGTGCCAGCAGTTCCCGGTTGGGAACTAATGAAAAACTGTTTTTT	CASSSRLGTNEKLFF
TRBJ2-5	.	once	TRBV12-3/TRBV12-4	TGTGCCAGCAGTTTATGGGCGGAACAAGAGACCCAGTACTTC	CASSLWAEQETQYF
TRBJ2-3	.	few	TRBV14	TGTGCCAGCAGCCAAGATGTGCGGCACACGGATACGCAGTATTTT	CASSQDVRHTDTQYF
TRBJ2-1	TRBD2	few	TRBV20-1	TGCAGTGCTAGACCAATCCCGGGGCTAGCGGGAGATATTAGCGTTGATGAGCAGTTCTTC	CSARPIPGLAGDISVDEQFF
TRBJ2-7	.	.	TRBV14	TGTGCCAGCAGCCCGACGGACAGTCGGTACGAGCAGTACTTC	CASSPTDSRYEQYF
TRBJ2-1	TRBD1	many	TRBV5-6	TGTGCCAGCGACCCGGGACAGGGAAGGGGCGAGCAGTTCTTC	CASDPGQGRGEQFF
TRBJ2-7	.	few	TRBV6-2/TRBV6-3	TGTGCCAGCAGTCACAGGGTTCGCGAGCAGTACTTC	CASSHRVREQYF
TRBJ2-2	TRBD2	.	TRBV20-1	TGCAGTGCCGGGGGGGAGAACACCGGGGAGCTGTTTTTT	CSAGGENTGELFF
TRBJ2-1	.	.	TRBV10-3	TGTGCCACCCAGCCCTTATCTAGCTCCTACAATGAGCAGTTCTTC	CATQPLSSSYNEQFF
TRBJ1-3	.	.	TRBV12-3/TRBV12-4	TGTGCCAGCAGTCTAATATCAGGGTCTGGAAACACCATATATTTT	CASSLISGSGNTIYF
TRBJ2-3	.	few	TRBV15	TGTGCCACCAGCAGGACTCCCCAGGGGGGAGATACGCAGTATTTT	CATSRTPQGGDTQYF
TRBJ1-1	TRBD1	.	TRBV12-3/TRBV12-4	TGTGCCAGCAGCTTTGGGACAGGGCTTAGGACTGAAGCTTTCTTT	CASSFGTGLRTEAFF
TRBJ1-2	.	.	TRBV12-3/TRBV12-4	TGTGCCAGCAGTCCCCGCCCAGGGACCTATGGCTACACCTTC	CASSPRPGTYGYTF
TRBJ2-3	TRBD2	.	TRBV15	TGTGCCACCAATGAAGCGGGGGGGCGGGATACGCAGTATTTT	CATNEAGGRDTQYF
TRBJ1-3	.	many	TRBV12-3/TRBV12-4	TGTGCCAGCAGTTGGAACACAGGGTCCGGAAACACCATATATTTT	CASSWNTGSGNTIYF
TRBJ2-1	TRBD2	few	TRBV12-3/TRBV12-4	TGTGCCAGCAGTAGCGGGAGGGCCCAGTTCTTC	CASSSGRAQFF
TRBJ1-2	TRBD1	.	TRBV7-2	TGTGCCAGCAGCTGGGGACAGACCATTCTGTATGGCTACACCTTC	CASSWGQTILYGYTF
TRBJ2-3	.	.	TRBV24-1	TGTGCCACCAGTGAGGCCGGGGGCACAGATACGCAGTATTTT	CATSEAGGTDTQYF
TRBJ1-2	TRBD1	few	TRBV12-3/TRBV12-4	TGTGCCAGCAGTCCCCGACAGGGAGGCTATGGCTACACCTTC	CASSPRQGGYGYTF
TRBJ2-1	.	.	TRBV12-3/TRBV12-4	TGTGCCAGCGGAGACATGAGCTCCTACAATGAGCAGTTCTTC	CASGDMSSYNEQFF
TRBJ1-1	.	few	TRBV20-1	TGCAGTGCTAGTTCCGCGACAGGTGCTTTCTTT	CSASSATGAFF
TRBJ2-7	.	few	TRBV12-3/TRBV12-4	TGTGCCAGCGGTAGGCCAGGGGCTAGCTACGAGCAGTACTTC	CASGRPGASYEQYF
TRBJ2-7	.	.	TRBV28	TGTGCCAGCATGGGGCCCACGCACTACGAGCAGTACTTC	CASMGPTHYEQYF
TRBJ2-7	TRBD1	.	TRBV5-1	TGCGCCAGCAGCTTGGTCGCCAGGGGGCTCGGGGAGCAGTACTTC	CASSLVARGLGEQYF
TRBJ1-4	.	.	TRBV2	TGTGCCAGCAGCGGGCCTGAAAATGAAAAACTGTTTTTT	CASSGPENEKLFF
TRBJ2-1	.	few	TRBV15	TGTGCCACCAGCAAGACTCTAGGTAATGAGCAGTTCTTC	CATSKTLGNEQFF
TRBJ2-1	.	.	TRBV27	TGTGCCAGCAGACGGGACGGCGGTCGATACAATGAGCAGTTCTTC	CASRRDGGRYNEQFF
TRBJ1-1	.	once	TRBV5-1	TGCGCCAGCAAGAAGGGGGGCATGATGAACACTGAAGCTTTCTTT	CASKKGGMMNTEAFF
TRBJ2-7	.	few	TRBV12-3/TRBV12-4	TGTGCCAGCAGCCGCAACCTGGGGGCCGAGCAGTACTTC	CASSRNLGAEQYF
TRBJ2-3	.	few	TRBV4-3	TGCGCCAGCAGCCAAGGAGGCCGGCCTAGCACAGATACGCAGTATTTT	CASSQGGRPSTDTQYF
TRBJ2-7	.	.	TRBV5-1	TGCGCCAGCAGCCGGGACTTCAACTACGAGCAGTACTTC	CASSRDFNYEQYF
TRBJ2-5	TRBD2	many	TRBV20-1	TGCAGTGCTATCATCCCTACTAGCGGGGAGACCCAGTACTTC	CSAIIPTSGETQYF
TRBJ1-2	.	few	TRBV2	TGTGCCAGCAGTGAAGCCAGGGTGAGTGGCTACACCTTC	CASSEARVSGYTF
TRBJ2-1	TRBD2	few	TRBV5-4	TGTGCCAGCAGCTTGCTACGGGGGGGAAACAATGAGCAGTTCTTC	CASSLLRGGNNEQFF
TRBJ2-3	TRBD2	.	TRBV7-3	TGTGCCAGCAGCAATGATATAGCGGGGGGGCCAGATACGCAGTATTTT	CASSNDIAGGPDTQYF
TRBJ2-1	.	many	TRBV10-3	TGTGCCATCAGGGACAGCTCCTACAATGAGCAGTTCTTC	CAIRDSSYNEQFF
TRBJ2-1	.	.	TRBV4-3	TGCGCCAGCAGCCAAGATTATTTGACAGGAAATGAGCAGTTCTTC	CASSQDYLTGNEQFF
TRBJ2-7	TRBD1	few	TRBV12-3/TRBV12-4	TGTGCCAGCAGTTTCGTCCACAGGGGTGTGGGCGAGCAGTACTTC	CASSFVHRGVGEQYF
TRBJ2-3	.	few	TRBV20-1	TGCAGTGCTAGTAGAAGGGATAAGGGAGATACGCAGTATTTT	CSASRRDKGDTQYF
TRBJ1-1	.	.	TRBV20-1	TGCAGTGCTAGAGGACGGGAGACTGAAGCTTTCTTT	CSARGRETEAFF
TRBJ2-1	.	.	TRBV9	TGTGCCAGCAGCGTAGCTAACACCAATGAGCAGTTCTTC	CASSVANTNEQFF
TRBJ2-3	.	many	TRBV7-6	TGTGCCAGCAGCCTGTTCGGTGGGGATACGCAGTATTTT	CASSLFGGDTQYF
TRBJ2-6	.	.	TRBV3-1	TGTGCCAGCAGCCAAGTGAAGGGAGAGGCTGGGGCCAACGTCCTGACTTTC	CASSQVKGEAGANVLTF
TRBJ2-1	TRBD2	few	TRBV5-1	TGCGCCAGCAGCTTGTACGGACTAGCGGGACCCCGCAATGAGCAGTTCTTC	CASSLYGLAGPRNEQFF
TRBJ1-2	.	few	TRBV29-1	TGCAGCGTTGCGGCGGCAGCCTATGGCTACACCTTC	CSVAAAAYGYTF
TRBJ1-2	.	.	TRBV12-3/TRBV12-4	TGTGCCAGCAGTTTAGCGCCCTCCGGAGTCTACACCTTC	CASSLAPSGVYTF
TRBJ2-2	TRBD2	few	TRBV6-5	TGTGCCAGCAGTTACCTCCGGACTAGCGTTAACACCGGGGAGCTGTTTTTT	CASSYLRTSVNTGELFF